This TCR beta chain came from a study of CD8+CD57+ T cells in acquired aplastic anemia. V shed 11 bases and J 5 bases; nucleotides not matched to a gene: 7. CDR3 size: 13 residues. CDR1 SNHLY and CDR2 FYNNEI come from the germline V gene. TCR beta VDJ and CDR3 were profiled, and genomic DNA was the template. MiXCR was run by TCRdb on the reads, yielding one entry per CDR3 protein. The sample consists of under 350,000 distinct CDR3 sequences, 56% of them appearing once. Whoever was chosen for sequencing had shown CD8+CD57+ cell expansion by flow cytometry. At least ten counts were recorded for this clonotype.

Sequencing was done on a sample of sorted CD4+, CD8+, or CD8+CD57+ T cells (not recorded which) from PBMCs. The receptor's source is a human donor with aplastic anemia. The chain links TRBV2 to TRBJ1-4; 8 bases are shared with TRBD1. The CDR3 DNA sequence: TGTGCCGGCCGGAGACAGGGGAATGAAAAACTGTTTTTT. This translates into CAGRRQGNEKLFF.